The present T cell receptor (beta chain) was sequenced within a study of a mutant IDH1 vaccine in newly diagnosed glioma. Study-level information: Following radiotherapy alone, or alongside temozolomide cycles, vaccination was started after an interval of 4-6 weeks. Every participant had undergone radiotherapy, temozolomide, or both before, and most underwent both.

The method was immunoSEQ multiplex PCR; TCRdb's version includes in-frame clones alone and lacks a portion of them. In the table there are about 60,000 clones, 70% to 85% of which are singletons. Documented time point: week 11, during vaccination. Alongside topical imiquimod, each dose of vaccine comprised 300 ug of mutant IDH1 20-mer peptide. New WHO grade 3 or 4 IDH1-mutant, ATRX-lost astrocytomas were present in all donors. Overall study results and limits: Pseudoprogression appears to have had no connection to changes in top peripheral T cell clonotypes.

The CDR3 has 17 amino acids. With regard to this clone: What it binds is not known.

This chain joins TRBV21-1 and TRBJ2-7; the tabulated D call, TRBD1, remains unverified against the DNA. TRBV21-1 is annotated as a pseudogene. The sample was PBMCs, taken from a glioma patient whose treatment included an IDH1 peptide vaccine. This TCR was recovered from a man aged 25 to 40 with glioma. Here the CDR3 reads CASSKSSDRLGSYEQYF. In DNA form, the CDR3 reads TGTGCCAGCAGCAAATCCTCCGACAGGCTGGGATCCTACGAGCAGTACTTC.